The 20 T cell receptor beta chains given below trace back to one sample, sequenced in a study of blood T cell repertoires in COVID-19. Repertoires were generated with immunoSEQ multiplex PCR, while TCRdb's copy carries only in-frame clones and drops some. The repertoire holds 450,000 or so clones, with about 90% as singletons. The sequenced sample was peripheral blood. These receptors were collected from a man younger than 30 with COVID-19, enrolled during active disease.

The DNA of the CDR3 is TGTGCCAGCAGTGAAATTCGGACAGGGCGTACCGGGGAGCTGTTTTTT. Residues: CASSEIRTGRTGELFF. The chain couples TRBV2 to TRBJ2-2; 8 bases align to TRBD1. Germline-derived CDR1 and CDR2 are SNHLY and FYNNEI. The CDR3 is 16 residues long. V gave up 2 bases and J gave up 5 bases; unmatched junction bases: 7.

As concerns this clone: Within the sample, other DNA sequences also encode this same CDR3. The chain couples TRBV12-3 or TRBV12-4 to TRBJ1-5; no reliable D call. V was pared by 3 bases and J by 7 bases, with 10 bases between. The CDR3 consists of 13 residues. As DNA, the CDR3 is TGTGCCAGCAGTTTCCGGGGAGGGCAGCCCCAGCATTTT. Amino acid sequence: CASSFRGGQPQHF.

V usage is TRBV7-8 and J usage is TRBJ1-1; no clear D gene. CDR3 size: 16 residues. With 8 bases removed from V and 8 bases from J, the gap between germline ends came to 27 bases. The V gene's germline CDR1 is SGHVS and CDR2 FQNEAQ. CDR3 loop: CASSAELPGLYSEAFF. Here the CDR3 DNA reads TGTGCCAGCTCAGCGGAACTGCCGGGCCTCTACTCAGAAGCTTTCTTT.

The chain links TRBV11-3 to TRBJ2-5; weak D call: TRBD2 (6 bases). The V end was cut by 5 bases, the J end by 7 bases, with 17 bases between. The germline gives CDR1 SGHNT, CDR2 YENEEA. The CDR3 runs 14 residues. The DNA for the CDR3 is TGTGCCAGCAGCCTTGGAGGGGACGTCGGGACCCAGTACTTC. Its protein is CASSLGGDVGTQYF.

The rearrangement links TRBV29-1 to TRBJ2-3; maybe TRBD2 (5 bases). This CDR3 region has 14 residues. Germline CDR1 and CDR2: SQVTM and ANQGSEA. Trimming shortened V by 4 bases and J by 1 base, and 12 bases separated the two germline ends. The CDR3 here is CSVGPGGRTDTQYF. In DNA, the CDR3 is TGCAGCGTTGGCCCAGGCGGGCGCACAGATACGCAGTATTTT.

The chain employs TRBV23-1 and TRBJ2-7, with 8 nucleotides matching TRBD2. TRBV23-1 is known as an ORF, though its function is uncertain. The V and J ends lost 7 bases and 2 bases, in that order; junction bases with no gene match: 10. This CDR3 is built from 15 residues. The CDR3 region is CASNVAGGGTYEQYF. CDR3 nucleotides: TGCGCCAGCAACGTAGCCGGGGGGGGTACCTACGAGCAGTACTTC.

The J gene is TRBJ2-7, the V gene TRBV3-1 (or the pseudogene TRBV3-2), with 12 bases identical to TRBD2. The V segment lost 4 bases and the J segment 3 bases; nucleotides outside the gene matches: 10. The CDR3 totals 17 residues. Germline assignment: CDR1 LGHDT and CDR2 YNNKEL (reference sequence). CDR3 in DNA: TGTGCCAGCAGCCGATTAACCGGACTAGCGGGGATCTACGAGCAGTACTTC. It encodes CASSRLTGLAGIYEQYF.

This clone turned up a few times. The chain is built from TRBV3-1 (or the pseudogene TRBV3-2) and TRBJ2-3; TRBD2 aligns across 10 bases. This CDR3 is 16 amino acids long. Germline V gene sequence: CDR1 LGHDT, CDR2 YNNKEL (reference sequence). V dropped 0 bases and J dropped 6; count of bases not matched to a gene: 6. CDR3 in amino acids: CASSQDGLAGADTQYF. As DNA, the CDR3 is TGTGCCAGCAGCCAAGATGGGCTAGCGGGAGCGGATACGCAGTATTTT.

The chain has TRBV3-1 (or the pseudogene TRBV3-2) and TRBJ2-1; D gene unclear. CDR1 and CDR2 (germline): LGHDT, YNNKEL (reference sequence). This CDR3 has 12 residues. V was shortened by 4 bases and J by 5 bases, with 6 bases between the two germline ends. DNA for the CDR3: TGTGCCAGCAGCCGACTCAACAATGAGCAGTTCTTC. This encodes CASSRLNNEQFF.

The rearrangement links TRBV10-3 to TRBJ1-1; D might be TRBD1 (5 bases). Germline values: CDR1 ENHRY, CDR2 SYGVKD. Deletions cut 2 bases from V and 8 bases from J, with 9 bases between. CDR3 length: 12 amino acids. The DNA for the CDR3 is TGTGCCATCAGTGAGACAGGTGCCGAAGCTTTCTTT. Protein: CAISETGAEAFF.

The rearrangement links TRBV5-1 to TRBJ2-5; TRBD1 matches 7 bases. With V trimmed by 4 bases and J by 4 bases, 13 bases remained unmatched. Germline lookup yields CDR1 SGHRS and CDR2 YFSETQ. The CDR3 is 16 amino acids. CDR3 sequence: CASSPGPGQLGETQYF. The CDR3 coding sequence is TGCGCCAGCAGCCCAGGTCCGGGACAGCTGGGAGAGACCCAGTACTTC. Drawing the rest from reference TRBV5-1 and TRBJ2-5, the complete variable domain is KAGVTQTPRYLIKTRGQQVTLSCSPISGHRSVSWYQQTPGQGLQFLFEYFSETQRNKGNFPGRFSGRQFSNSRSEMNVSTLELGDSALYLCASSPGPGQLGETQYFGPGTRLLVL.

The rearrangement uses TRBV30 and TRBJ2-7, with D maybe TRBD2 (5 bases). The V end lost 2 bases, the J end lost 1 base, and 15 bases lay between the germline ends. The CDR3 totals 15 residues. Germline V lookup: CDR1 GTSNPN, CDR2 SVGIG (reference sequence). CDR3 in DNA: TGTGCCTGGAGTCCACTAGGCAGGCCGTCCTACGAGCAGTACTTC. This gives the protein CAWSPLGRPSYEQYF.

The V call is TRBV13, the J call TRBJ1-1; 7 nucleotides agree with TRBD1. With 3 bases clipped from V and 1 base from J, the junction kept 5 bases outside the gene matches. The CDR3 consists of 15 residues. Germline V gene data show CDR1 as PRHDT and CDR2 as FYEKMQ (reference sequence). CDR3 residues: CASSFRDRRNTEAFF. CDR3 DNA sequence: TGTGCCAGCAGCTTCAGGGACAGACGGAACACTGAAGCTTTCTTT.

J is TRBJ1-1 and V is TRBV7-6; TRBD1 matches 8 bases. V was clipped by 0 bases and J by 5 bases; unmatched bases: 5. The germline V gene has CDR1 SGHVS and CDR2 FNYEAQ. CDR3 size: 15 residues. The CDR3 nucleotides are TGTGCCAGCAGCTTAGCCGACAGGGGACCAACTGAAGCTTTCTTT. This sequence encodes CASSLADRGPTEAFF.

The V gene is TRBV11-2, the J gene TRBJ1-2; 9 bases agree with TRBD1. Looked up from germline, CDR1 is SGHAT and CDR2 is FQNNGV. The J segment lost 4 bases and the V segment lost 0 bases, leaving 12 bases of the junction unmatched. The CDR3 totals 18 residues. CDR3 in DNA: TGTGCCAGCAGCTTAGATTACAGGGGGCGAGCGAGGAGCTATGGCTACACCTTC. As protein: CASSLDYRGRARSYGYTF.

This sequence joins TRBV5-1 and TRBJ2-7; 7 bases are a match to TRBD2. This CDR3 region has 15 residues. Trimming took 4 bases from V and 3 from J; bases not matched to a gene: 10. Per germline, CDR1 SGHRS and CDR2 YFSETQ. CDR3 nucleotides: TGCGCCAGCAGCCCGCAAGCGGGACTCAGCTACGAGCAGTACTTC. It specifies CASSPQAGLSYEQYF.

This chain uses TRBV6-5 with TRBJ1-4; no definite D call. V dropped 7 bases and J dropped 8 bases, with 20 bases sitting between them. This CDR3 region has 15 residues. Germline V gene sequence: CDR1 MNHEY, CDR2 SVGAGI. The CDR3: CASTTLPTSGEKLFF. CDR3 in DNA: TGTGCCAGCACCACCTTACCAACAAGCGGCGAAAAACTGTTTTTT.

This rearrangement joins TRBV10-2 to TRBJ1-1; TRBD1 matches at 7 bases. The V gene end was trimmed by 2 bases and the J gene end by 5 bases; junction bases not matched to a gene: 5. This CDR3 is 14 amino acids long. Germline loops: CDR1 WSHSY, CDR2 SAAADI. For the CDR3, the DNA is TGCGCCAGCAGTGAGAGGGGGCGCGGGACTGAAGCTTTCTTT. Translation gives CASSERGRGTEAFF.

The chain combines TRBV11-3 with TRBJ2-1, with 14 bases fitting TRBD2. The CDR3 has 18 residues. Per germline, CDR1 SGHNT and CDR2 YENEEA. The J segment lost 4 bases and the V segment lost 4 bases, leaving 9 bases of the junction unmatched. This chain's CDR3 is CASSSPAGTSGGYNEQFF. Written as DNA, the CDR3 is TGTGCCAGCAGCTCTCCAGCCGGGACTAGCGGGGGATACAATGAGCAGTTCTTC.

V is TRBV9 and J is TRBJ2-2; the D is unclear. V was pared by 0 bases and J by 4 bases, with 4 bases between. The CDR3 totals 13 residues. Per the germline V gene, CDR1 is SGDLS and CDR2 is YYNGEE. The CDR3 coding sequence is TGTGCCAGCAGCGTAGTTATCACCGGGGAGCTGTTTTTT. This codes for CASSVVITGELFF.